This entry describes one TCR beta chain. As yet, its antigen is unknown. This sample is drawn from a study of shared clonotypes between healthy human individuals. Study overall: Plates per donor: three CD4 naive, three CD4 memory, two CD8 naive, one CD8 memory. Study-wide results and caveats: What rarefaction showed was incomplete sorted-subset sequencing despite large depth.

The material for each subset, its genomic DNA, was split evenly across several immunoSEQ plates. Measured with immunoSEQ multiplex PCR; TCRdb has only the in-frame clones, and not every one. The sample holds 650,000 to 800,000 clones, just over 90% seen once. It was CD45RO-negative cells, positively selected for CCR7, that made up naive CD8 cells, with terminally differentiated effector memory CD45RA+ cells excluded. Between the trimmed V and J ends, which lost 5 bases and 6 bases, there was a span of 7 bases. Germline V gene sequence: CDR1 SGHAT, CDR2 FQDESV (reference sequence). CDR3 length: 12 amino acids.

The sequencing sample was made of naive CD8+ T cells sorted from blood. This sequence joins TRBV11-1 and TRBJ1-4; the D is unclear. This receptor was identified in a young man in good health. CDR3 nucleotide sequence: TGTGCCAGCAGCAGGACGGATGAAAAACTGTTTTTT. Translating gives CASSRTDEKLFF.